A few counts support the clone carrying this TCR beta chain. The sample is drawn from a study of T-cell reconstitution after alpha-beta-depleted transplantation in children. Unique molecular identifiers tagged the TCRbeta library. TCRdb passed the PCR reads through MiXCR, listing each CDR3 protein once. The sample lists about 540,000 distinct CDR3 sequences, about 16% seen once, with approximately 3% in the top ten. The sequencing used PBMCs from the stem cell graft donor, collected from the stem cell graft. This TCR was sampled from a human donor who donated a stem cell graft to a child with acute lymphoblastic leukemia.

The CDR3 DNA follows: TGCAGCGTTGTCCATGAGAAGGCGGGTTGGACTAACTATGGCTACACCTTC. As protein: CSVVHEKAGWTNYGYTF. The V call is TRBV29-1, the J call TRBJ1-2; no firm D call. From germline, CDR1 is SQVTM and CDR2 ANQGSEA. Between the trimmed V and J ends, which lost 4 bases and 0 bases, there was a span of 21 bases. The CDR3 is made up of 17 amino acids.